The next 18 T cell receptor beta chains were all read from a single sample in a study of human T cells and chemical hapten exposure. Total RNA was extracted from unfractionated whole blood. Via MiXCR, TCRdb re-called the 5' RACE reads, giving one row per CDR3 protein. Of 110,000 or so distinct CDR3 sequences in the sample, 19% were seen once. The receptors come from a human donor in good health.

This clonotype was seen a handful of times. V gene TRBV5-1 combines with J gene TRBJ1-1, with D maybe TRBD1 (5 bases). Between the trimmed V and J ends, which lost 3 bases and 0 bases, there was a span of 9 bases. This CDR3 contains 14 residues. Germline V gene data show CDR1 as SGHRS and CDR2 as YFSETQ. Here the CDR3 reads CASSWTTVNTEAFF. CDR3 coding DNA: TGCGCCAGCAGCTGGACGACAGTGAACACTGAAGCTTTCTTT.

This clonotype was seen a handful of times. V is TRBV27 and J is TRBJ2-7; 8 nucleotides agree with TRBD1. CDR1 is MNHEY, CDR2 SMNVEV, per germline (reference sequence). The CDR3 totals 16 residues. Germline trimming cut 1 base from V and 4 bases from J; bases unmatched to any gene: 9. CDR3 sequence: CASSLWAGGTIYEQYF. The CDR3, as DNA: TGTGCCAGCAGTTTATGGGCAGGGGGCACAATTTACGAGCAGTACTTC.

This sequence joins TRBV7-3 and TRBJ2-1; possible D gene TRBD2, 5 bases. Per germline, CDR1 SGHTA and CDR2 FQGTGA. This CDR3 has 14 residues. V dropped 5 bases and J dropped 3 bases, with 11 bases sitting between them. The CDR3 sequence: CASSGSGIYNEQFF. CDR3 nucleotides: TGTGCCAGCAGCGGGTCGGGAATCTACAATGAGCAGTTCTTC.

This clonotype was seen more than once but under ten times. The chain joins TRBV4-2 to TRBJ2-7, with TRBD2 identical over 9 bases. V dropped 4 bases and J dropped 5; count of bases not matched to a gene: 12. Per the germline V gene, CDR1 is LGHNA and CDR2 is YNFKEQ. CDR3 length: 16 amino acids. In nucleotides, the CDR3 is TGTGCCAGCAGCCCCCTGAAGGGCGGGAGGGGGAACGAGCAGTACTTC. This codes for CASSPLKGGRGNEQYF.

The V call is TRBV30, the J call TRBJ2-7; D remains unclear. Germline V gene lookup returns CDR1 GTSNPN and CDR2 SVGIG (reference sequence). The CDR3 spans 12 residues. The V gene lost 2 bases and the J gene lost 0 bases, with 5 bases spanning the gap. CDR3 sequence (DNA): TGTGCCTGGAGTCACAGCTCCTACGAGCAGTACTTC. It codes for CAWSHSSYEQYF. Together with reference TRBV30 and TRBJ2-7, the CDR3 gives the full variable domain: SQTIHQWPATLVQPVGSPLSLECTVEGTSNPNLYWYRQAAGRGLQLLFYSVGIGQISSEVPQNLSASRPQDRQFILSSKKLLLSDSGFYLCAWSHSSYEQYFGPGTRLTVT.

This clonotype was recorded a few times. This chain links TRBV28 with TRBJ2-6; D gene ambiguous. The length of the CDR3 is 15 residues. V was trimmed by 0 bases and J by 1 base, leaving 4 bases between them. Germline V gene sequence: CDR1 MDHEN, CDR2 SYDVKM. In DNA, the CDR3 is TGTGCCAGCAGTTTATGGTGGTCTGGGGCCAACGTCCTGACTTTC. This codes for CASSLWWSGANVLTF.

The rearrangement uses TRBV6-5 and TRBJ1-4, with no clear D. V gave up 2 bases and J gave up 4 bases, with 11 bases separating them. This CDR3 region has 15 residues. The V gene's germline CDR1 is MNHEY and CDR2 SVGAGI. CDR3 protein: CASSYGRRINEKLFF. The CDR3 DNA sequence: TGTGCCAGCAGTTACGGTCGACGGATTAATGAAAAACTGTTTTTT.

This clonotype was found many times. The genes are TRBV29-1 and TRBJ1-5, with a weak D call TRBD1 (6 bases). Trimming took off 4 bases at V and 5 bases at J, with 24 bases between the two ends. The germline V gene encodes CDR1 SQVTM and CDR2 ANQGSEA. There are 17 residues in the CDR3. CDR3 in DNA: TGCAGCGTTGCTGGGGGAACACAGGGTAGTTCGGATCAGCCCCAGCATTTT. This translates into CSVAGGTQGSSDQPQHF.

This clonotype came up a few times. The chain combines TRBV27 with TRBJ2-3; no clear D gene. Per germline, CDR1 MNHEY and CDR2 SMNVEV (reference sequence). This CDR3 has 13 amino acids. Trimming took off 5 bases at V and 6 bases at J, with 12 bases between the two ends. Written as DNA, the CDR3 is TGTGCCAGCAGTAAGCTACCAATTGATACGCAGTATTTT. The encoded protein is CASSKLPIDTQYF.

The CDR3 is CASSFGVWREGTTDTQYF. CDR3 DNA: TGCGCCAGCAGCTTTGGTGTCTGGCGGGAGGGAACAACAGATACGCAGTATTTT. The genes are TRBV5-1 and TRBJ2-3; TRBD2 aligns across 9 bases. Germline V lookup: CDR1 SGHRS, CDR2 YFSETQ. Unmatched junction bases numbered 13, after V lost 2 bases and J lost 3 bases. This CDR3 contains 18 residues.

The V gene is TRBV4-2, the J gene TRBJ2-1, with D possibly being TRBD2 (5 bases). This CDR3 is built from 15 residues. Germline CDR1 LGHNA, CDR2 YNFKEQ. Trimming left V 1 base short and J 8 bases short, with 15 bases between. This chain's CDR3 is CASSQGGLTTDEQFF. As DNA, the CDR3 is TGTGCCAGCAGCCAAGGCGGACTGACCACCGATGAGCAGTTCTTC.

The genes are TRBV12-3 or TRBV12-4 and TRBJ1-1; possibly TRBD1 for D (5 bases). V gave up 6 bases and J gave up 3 bases, with 17 bases separating them. CDR3 length: 15 amino acids. The CDR3 nucleotides are TGTGCCAGCAGCCCTGATGGGAAAGGGGACACTGAAGCTTTCTTT. Its translation: CASSPDGKGDTEAFF.

The chain couples TRBV29-1 to TRBJ1-1; D gene uncertain. CDR3 length equals 12 residues. Germline V CDR1 and CDR2: SQVTM, ANQGSEA. V lost 4 bases and J 1 base, leaving 7 bases between the germline ends. This CDR3 is CSVVPQNTEAFF. CDR3 in DNA: TGCAGCGTTGTCCCCCAGAACACTGAAGCTTTCTTT.

V and J are TRBV21-1 and TRBJ2-5; TRBD2, the table's D call, was not compared with the DNA. TRBV21-1 is shown as a pseudogene. This CDR3 region has 16 residues. The CDR3 nucleotides are TGTGCCAGCCTCGAGCGGGGGAATGGACTTCAAGTGACCCAGTACTTC. This gives the protein CASLERGNGLQVTQYF.

This clonotype was found a few times. This chain links TRBV29-1 with TRBJ2-7; D ambiguous. V was trimmed by 4 bases and J by 4 bases, leaving 8 bases between them. Germline V gene lookup returns CDR1 SQVTM and CDR2 ANQGSEA. The CDR3 loop spans 11 amino acids. The CDR3 DNA sequence: TGCAGCGTTGGGGAAGCGTACGAGCAGTACTTC. Translated, it gives CSVGEAYEQYF.

The V and J genes are TRBV6-5 and TRBJ2-7, with 11 positions matching TRBD1. The CDR3 consists of 14 residues. The germline CDR1 and CDR2 sequences are MNHEY and SVGAGI. The V segment lost 6 bases and the J segment 5 bases; nucleotides outside the gene matches: 6. The CDR3 DNA reads as TGTGCCAGCAGAGACCGGGACAGGGGGAACGAGCAGTACTTC. Translated, it gives CASRDRDRGNEQYF.

V and J are TRBV29-1 and TRBJ1-1; D not resolved. Trimming stripped 4 bases from V and 1 base from J, with 4 bases between. The V gene's germline CDR1 is SQVTM and CDR2 ANQGSEA. The CDR3 is 11 residues long. CDR3 bases: TGCAGCGTTGGAAGGAACACTGAAGCTTTCTTT. Its protein is CSVGRNTEAFF. The entire variable domain, with the rest obtained from reference TRBV29-1 and TRBJ1-1, is as follows: SAVISQKPSRDICQRGTSLTIQCQVDSQVTMMFWYRQQPGQSLTLIATANQGSEATYESGFVIDKFPISRPNLTFSTLTVSNMSPEDSSIYLCSVGRNTEAFFGQGTRLTVV.

This clonotype has a single count. The V and J genes are TRBV19 and TRBJ2-2; D gene unclear. This CDR3 contains 13 residues. V was shortened by 10 bases and J by 1 base, with 10 bases between the two germline ends. The V gene's germline CDR1 is LNHDA and CDR2 SQIVND (reference sequence). In DNA form, the CDR3 reads TGTGCCAATGGAGCACTGAACACCGGGGAGCTGTTTTTT. Translating it yields CANGALNTGELFF.